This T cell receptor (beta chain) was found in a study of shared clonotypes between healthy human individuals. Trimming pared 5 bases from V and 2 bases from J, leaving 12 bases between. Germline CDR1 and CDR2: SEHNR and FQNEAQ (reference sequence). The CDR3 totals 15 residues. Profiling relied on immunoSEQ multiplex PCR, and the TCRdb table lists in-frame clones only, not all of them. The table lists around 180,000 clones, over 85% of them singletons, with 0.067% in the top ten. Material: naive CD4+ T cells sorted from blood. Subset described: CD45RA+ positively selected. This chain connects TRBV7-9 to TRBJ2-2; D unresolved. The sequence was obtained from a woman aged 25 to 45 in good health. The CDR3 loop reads CASSALARNTGELFF. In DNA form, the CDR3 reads TGTGCCAGCAGCGCCCTGGCCCGCAACACCGGGGAGCTGTTTTTT. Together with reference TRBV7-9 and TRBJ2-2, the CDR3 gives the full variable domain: DTGVSQNPRHKITKRGQNVTFRCDPISEHNRLYWYRQTLGQGPEFLTYFQNEAQLEKSRLLSDRFSAERPKGSFSTLEIQRTEQGDSAMYLCASSALARNTGELFFGEGSRLTVL.